Only a few counts were recorded for the clone carrying this T cell receptor beta chain. Study processing details: There were a median of roughly 100,000 TCRs per sample, with a range from roughly 20,000 to 750,000. One entry per CDR3 protein results from TCRdb running MiXCR on the RACE reads. For this entry, the V and J calls and clone size follow TCRdb and not the study's own pipeline. The repertoire consists of about 170,000 distinct CDR3 sequences, with roughly 25% occurring once and the leading ten covering roughly 2.2%. This specimen comes from a study of human T cells and chemical hapten exposure. Overall study: The study enrolled mostly female patients with alopecia areata, totalis or universalis. How much TCR each sample yielded varied, mostly because pooled library volumes differed slightly.

Stated time point: patch test 3, about 24 weeks after DPC sensitization. Treatment reported: therapeutic diphenylcyclopropenone sensitization with weekly scalp DPC. Germline V gene lookup returns CDR1 DFQATT and CDR2 SNEGSKA (reference sequence). Trimming left V 3 bases short and J 3 bases short, with 8 bases between. CDR3 length: 12 residues. The V and J genes are TRBV20-1 and TRBJ1-1; D uncertain. This receptor was obtained from a woman in her late teens or twenties with alopecia areata. Some clones in this sample may be carry-over from other donors' samples. The sample consisted of whole blood, taken in connection with sensitization to the hapten diphenylcyclopropenone (DPC). CDR3 loop: CSASDSDTEAFF. In DNA form, the CDR3 reads TGCAGTGCTAGTGACTCGGACACTGAAGCTTTCTTT.